These 9 T cell receptor beta chains were sequenced from one sample in a study of neurological immune-mediated disorders. Via MiXCR, TCRdb re-called the 5' RACE reads, giving one row per CDR3 protein. Of 77,000 or so distinct CDR3 sequences in the sample, approximately 9.4% were seen once. The specimen sequenced was PBMCs. These receptors all stem from a man aged 45-60 years in good health.

This clonotype was seen repeatedly, ten times or more. The chain carries TRBV6-5 and TRBJ2-2; D uncertain. The CDR3 totals 13 residues. The ends were cut back, 3 bases at V and 6 bases at J, with 8 bases in the middle. Germline CDR1 is MNHEY and CDR2 is SVGAGI. This chain's CDR3 is CASSYQGSGELFF. The DNA for the CDR3 is TGTGCCAGCAGTTATCAAGGCTCCGGGGAGCTGTTTTTT.

The rearrangement uses TRBV18 and TRBJ2-7, with D tentatively TRBD2 (5 bases). This CDR3 is 13 amino acids long. CDR1 KGHSH and CDR2 LQKENI come from the germline V gene. V lost 2 bases to trimming and J lost 7 bases, with 12 bases between them. The CDR3 coding sequence is TGTGCCAGCTCACCATCGGGTAGAGGGGAGCAGTACTTC. It is translated as CASSPSGRGEQYF.

This clonotype was recorded at least ten times. The chain uses TRBV7-2 and TRBJ2-2; D ambiguous. The V gene lost 1 base and the J gene lost 6 bases, with 9 bases spanning the gap. CDR3 length: 14 residues. The germline V gene encodes CDR1 SGHTA and CDR2 FQGNSA. In DNA form, the CDR3 reads TGTGCCAGCAGCTTAGGACCCCAGCCCGGGGAGCTGTTTTTT. Translating gives CASSLGPQPGELFF.

At least ten counts were recorded for this clonotype. V gene TRBV7-9 combines with J gene TRBJ2-2, with no clear D. CDR3 size: 15 residues. V was trimmed by 5 bases and J by 5 bases, leaving 15 bases between them. The germline V gene encodes CDR1 SEHNR and CDR2 FQNEAQ (reference sequence). The chain's CDR3 is CASSPRLLPTGELFF. The CDR3 DNA sequence: TGTGCCAGCAGCCCGCGTCTGCTACCTACCGGGGAGCTGTTTTTT.

This clonotype was recorded at least ten times. The rearrangement links TRBV6-5 to TRBJ2-3; 9 bases match TRBD1. The CDR3 has 15 residues. The V and J ends lost 6 bases and 0 bases, in that order; junction bases with no gene match: 4. Germline V CDR1 and CDR2: MNHEY, SVGAGI. CDR3 sequence: CASRRQGGSTDTQYF. CDR3 sequence (DNA): TGTGCCAGCAGGCGACAGGGGGGGAGCACAGATACGCAGTATTTT.

This clonotype was seen many times. J is TRBJ1-2 and V is TRBV7-2; D might be TRBD1 (5 bases). Germline V lookup: CDR1 SGHTA, CDR2 FQGNSA. The CDR3 extends over 15 amino acids. V gave up 4 bases and J gave up 6 bases, with 18 bases separating them. The CDR3 DNA is TGTGCCAGCAGCTCACGGGTTCAAGGGGTCGATGGCTACACCTTC. Amino acids: CASSSRVQGVDGYTF.

This clonotype was counted at least ten times. This chain links TRBV20-1 with TRBJ2-1; 10 bases fit TRBD2. This CDR3 is 16 amino acids long. Germline loops: CDR1 DFQATT, CDR2 SNEGSKA (reference sequence). The junction had 9 bases not matched to a gene; V was cut back by 2 bases and J by 5 bases. The CDR3 loop reads CSARISGRSIHNEQFF. CDR3 sequence (DNA): TGCAGTGCTAGAATTAGCGGGAGGTCTATCCACAATGAGCAGTTCTTC.

This clonotype has ten or more counts. The chain employs TRBV7-9 and TRBJ2-3; TRBD1 is a possible D gene (6 bases). Germline CDR1 is SEHNR and CDR2 is FQNEAQ (reference sequence). Trimming cost V 5 bases and J 2 bases, with 11 bases left between them. The length of the CDR3 is 14 residues. The CDR3 sequence: CASSQGHITDTQYF. The CDR3, as DNA: TGTGCCAGCAGCCAGGGACACATCACAGATACGCAGTATTTT.

This clonotype was counted ten times or more. The CDR3 coding sequence is TGCGCCAGCAGCTTTACAGCTAGCGGGACCTACGAGCAGTACTTC. It is translated as CASSFTASGTYEQYF. The chain combines TRBV5-1 with TRBJ2-7, with 9 bases matching TRBD2. Trimming removed 2 bases from V and 2 bases from J; junction bases left unmatched: 5. The length of the CDR3 is 15 residues. Germline CDR1 reads SGHRS; CDR2 reads YFSETQ. Filled out from reference TRBV5-1 and TRBJ2-7, the complete variable domain reads KAGVTQTPRYLIKTRGQQVTLSCSPISGHRSVSWYQQTPGQGLQFLFEYFSETQRNKGNFPGRFSGRQFSNSRSEMNVSTLELGDSALYLCASSFTASGTYEQYFGPGTRLTVT.